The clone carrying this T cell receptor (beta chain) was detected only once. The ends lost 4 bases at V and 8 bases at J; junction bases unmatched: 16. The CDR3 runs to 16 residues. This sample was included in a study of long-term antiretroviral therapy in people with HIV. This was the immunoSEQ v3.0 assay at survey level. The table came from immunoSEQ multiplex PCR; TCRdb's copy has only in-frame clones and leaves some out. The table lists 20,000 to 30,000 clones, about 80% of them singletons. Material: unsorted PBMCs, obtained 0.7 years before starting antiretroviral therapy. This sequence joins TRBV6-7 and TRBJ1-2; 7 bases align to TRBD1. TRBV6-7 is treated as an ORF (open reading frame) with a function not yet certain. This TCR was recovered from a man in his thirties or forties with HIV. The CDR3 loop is CASSSLDRPIKEGYTF. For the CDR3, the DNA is TGTGCCAGCAGTTCCCTGGACAGGCCGATTAAAGAGGGCTACACCTTC.